These 20 T cell receptor beta chains were sequenced from one sample in a study of blood T cells in healthy people across ages. Together with a sample-barcoded 5' primer, a J-beta primer mix was included in a second PCR lasting roughly 6 to 12 cycles. TCRdb processed the 5' RACE reads anew with MiXCR; each CDR3 protein has one entry. Here the sample spans some 640,000 distinct CDR3 sequences, 25% to 35% being singletons. The specimen was blood. All receptors derive from a woman of 80 years or more in good health.

On this clonotype: This clone may be a read error of a much larger clone one base away. This chain uses TRBV3-1 with TRBJ2-5; D perhaps matches TRBD2 (5 bases). The V gene lost 5 bases and the J gene lost 11 bases, with 21 bases spanning the gap. The CDR3 consists of 14 residues. Germline loops: CDR1 LGHDT, CDR2 YNNKEL (reference sequence). The CDR3 protein is CASSFSGLPGEQYF. In DNA form, the CDR3 reads TGTGCCAGCAGCTTCAGCGGACTCCCGGGTGAGCAGTACTTC.

The V gene is TRBV12-3 or TRBV12-4, the J gene TRBJ1-1; D gene unclear. The CDR3 extends over 14 amino acids. The ends were cut back, 6 bases at V and 3 bases at J, with 14 bases in the middle. The CDR3 sequence is CASSPDPGDTEAFF. As DNA, the CDR3 is TGTGCCAGCAGCCCGGACCCCGGGGACACTGAAGCTTTCTTT.

There are many counts of this clonotype. The genes are TRBV4-3 and TRBJ1-2, with D possibly TRBD1 on 5 matching bases. The V end lost 0 bases, the J end lost 8 bases, and 7 bases lay between the germline ends. This CDR3 region has 12 residues. From germline, CDR1 is LGHNA and CDR2 YSLEER. As DNA, the CDR3 is TGCGCCAGCAGCCAAGAGGGGGTGGGCTACACCTTC. Its protein product is CASSQEGVGYTF.

In regard to this clonotype: A much larger clone lies a single base off, so this may be a read error. V is TRBV7-2 and J is TRBJ2-1; 12 bases fit TRBD2. The closer fit of TRBJ2-7 to the DNA end suggests the J call may be wrong. The CDR3 contains 16 residues. The germline V gene encodes CDR1 SGHTA and CDR2 FQGNSA. This CDR3 is CASRTRTSGVGNEQYF. The CDR3, as DNA: TGTGCCAGCAGGACGCGGACTAGCGGGGTGGGGAATGAGCAGTACTTC.

This clonotype was counted many times. J is TRBJ2-3 and V is TRBV5-1; 10 nucleotides align to TRBD2. Germline CDR1 SGHRS, CDR2 YFSETQ. V lost 3 bases, J lost 0 bases, and 4 bases stayed unmatched. The CDR3 covers 16 residues. DNA for the CDR3: TGCGCCAGCAGCTGGACTAGCGGCCTAAGCACAGATACGCAGTATTTT. Protein product: CASSWTSGLSTDTQYF.

This clonotype was seen a handful of times. This CDR3 reads CSARDIQRTYNEQFF. The CDR3, as DNA: TGCAGTGCTAGAGATATACAGCGTACCTACAATGAGCAGTTCTTC. The gene calls are TRBV20-1 and TRBJ2-1, with unresolved D. V lost 0 bases and J 2 bases, leaving 11 bases between the germline ends. From germline, CDR1 is DFQATT and CDR2 SNEGSKA (reference sequence). The CDR3 consists of 15 residues.

About this clonotype: A much larger clone sits a single nucleotide away, making a read error possible. This chain uses TRBV6-6 with TRBJ1-1, with D unresolved. The germline V gene has CDR1 MNHNY and CDR2 SVGAGI (reference sequence). This CDR3 has 12 amino acids. V lost 5 bases and J lost 7, with 11 bases in between. The CDR3 loop is CASSPAVIEAFF. In DNA form, the CDR3 reads TGTGCCAGCAGTCCAGCGGTCATTGAAGCTTTCTTT.

Many counts were recorded for this clonotype. This chain joins TRBV12-3 or TRBV12-4 and TRBJ2-2; 7 nucleotides align to TRBD1. V lost 8 bases and J lost 7; bases outside the gene matches: 7. This CDR3 is built from 13 residues. The CDR3 sequence: CASYSGGSGELFF. DNA of the CDR3: TGTGCCAGCTACTCAGGGGGTAGCGGGGAGCTGTTTTTT.

This chain links TRBV6-5 with TRBJ1-4; a possible D gene is TRBD1 (5 bases). The CDR3 is made up of 13 amino acids. With 8 bases removed from V and 8 bases from J, the gap between germline ends came to 15 bases. Germline values: CDR1 MNHEY, CDR2 SVGAGI. The CDR3 DNA reads TGTGCCAGCTACGCCCCGCGGGGGGAAAAACTGTTTTTT. Amino acids: CASYAPRGEKLFF.

The rearrangement joins TRBV7-2 to TRBJ2-7; D might be TRBD1 (5 bases). The DNA end is a closer match to TRBJ2-5, so the J assignment may be wrong. The germline CDR1 and CDR2 sequences are SGHTA and FQGNSA. The CDR3 contains 16 residues. CDR3 protein: CASSLWQGIEGETQYF. CDR3 in DNA: TGTGCCAGCAGCTTATGGCAGGGCATAGAAGGGGAGACCCAGTACTTC.

The chain is built from TRBV5-6 and TRBJ2-5; TRBD2 might be the D (5 bases). In germline, CDR1 is SGHDT, CDR2 YYEEEE. This CDR3 region has 15 residues. Trimming left V 3 bases short and J 11 bases short, with 23 bases between. CDR3 residues: CASSSTEGVLYEQYF. The CDR3 bases are TGTGCCAGCAGCTCCACCGAGGGAGTACTCTATGAGCAGTACTTC.

This clonotype was recorded many times. The chain couples TRBV29-1 to TRBJ2-3, with no clear D. The germline V gene has CDR1 SQVTM and CDR2 ANQGSEA. The CDR3 consists of 13 residues. Trimming left V 2 bases short and J 6 bases short, with 12 bases between. CDR3 sequence (DNA): TGCAGCGTTGAAATCTCCTTTCAGGATACGCAGTATTTT. Its translation: CSVEISFQDTQYF.

A remark on this clonotype: A junction end diverges from the germline sequence, so it may reflect a read error. The chain couples TRBV30 to TRBJ2-7; D gene uncertain. This CDR3 spans 11 amino acids. From germline, CDR1 is GTSNPN and CDR2 SVGIG (reference sequence). DNA for the CDR3: TGTACCTGGAAGAGCCGCTACGAGCAGTACTTC. It yields the protein CTWKSRYEQYF.

The table lists this clonotype with many counts. The V call is TRBV7-2, the J call TRBJ1-2; D possibly corresponds to TRBD1 (6 bases). CDR3 length: 14 amino acids. Germline V gene data show CDR1 as SGHTA and CDR2 as FQGNSA. V was trimmed by 5 bases and J by 0 bases, leaving 10 bases between them. The CDR3 DNA reads as TGTGCCAGCAGCGCAAACAGGGCTAACTATGGCTACACCTTC. It yields the protein CASSANRANYGYTF.

This clonotype has a count of ten or more. CDR3 DNA sequence: TGTGCCAGCTCCCTCAGCGCGGGATCACCCCTCCACTTT. Amino acid sequence: CASSLSAGSPLHF. The chain links TRBV6-2 or TRBV6-3 to TRBJ1-6; D remains ambiguous. The CDR3 contains 13 residues. The V gene lost 8 bases and the J gene lost 10 bases, with 15 bases spanning the gap. Germline V CDR1 and CDR2: MNHEY, SVGEGT.

The chain employs TRBV29-1 and TRBJ2-1; D ambiguous. V lost 4 bases and J 2 bases, leaving 9 bases between the germline ends. Germline V gene lookup returns CDR1 SQVTM and CDR2 ANQGSEA. CDR3 size: 13 residues. The CDR3 spells CSVAGITYNEQFF. As DNA, the CDR3 is TGCAGCGTTGCCGGCATTACCTACAATGAGCAGTTCTTC.

This clonotype has at least ten counts. The chain has TRBV4-3 and TRBJ2-1; D uncertain. The CDR3 has 13 residues. Trimming removed 2 bases at V and 7 bases at J, with 9 bases between. Germline CDR1 is LGHNA and CDR2 is YSLEER. As DNA, the CDR3 is TGCGCCAGCAGCCAACAGGCCGGGAATGAGCAGTTCTTC. Its translation is CASSQQAGNEQFF.

This rearrangement joins TRBV30 to TRBJ2-5, with 8 bases aligning to TRBD2. Looked up from germline, CDR1 is GTSNPN and CDR2 is SVGIG (reference sequence). The CDR3 runs 15 residues. The ends lost 0 bases at V and 4 bases at J; junction bases unmatched: 7. CDR3 amino acids: CAWSVRDGGAETQYF. CDR3 in DNA: TGTGCCTGGAGTGTACGGGACGGGGGGGCAGAGACCCAGTACTTC.

This sequence joins TRBV7-2 and TRBJ2-3, with 8 positions matching TRBD1. The CDR3 runs to 16 residues. CDR1 is SGHTA, CDR2 FQGNSA, per germline. V was pared by 3 bases and J by 4 bases, with 9 bases of the junction left unmatched. CDR3 in amino acids: CASSLRRQGPADTQYF. The CDR3 coding sequence is TGTGCCAGCAGCTTGCGCAGACAGGGGCCAGCAGATACGCAGTATTTT.

This clonotype was counted a few times. The chain recombines TRBV30 with TRBJ2-2; TRBD2 aligns across 7 bases. The CDR3 has 14 residues. Trimming at V came to 4 bases and at J to 6 bases, leaving 8 bases not matched to a gene. Germline-derived CDR1 and CDR2 are GTSNPN and SVGIG (reference sequence). The CDR3 region has the DNA TGTGCCTGGACAACCTTGGCGGGGGCCGGGGAGCTGTTTTTT. Residues: CAWTTLAGAGELFF.